Presented here are 21 T cell receptor beta chains from one specimen sequenced in a study of cytomegalovirus exposure and HLA in healthy donors. PCR amplification relied on 60 Vbeta primers (plus 13 Jbeta primers). Profiling relied on immunoSEQ multiplex PCR, and the TCRdb table lists in-frame clones only, not all of them. Of about 150,000 clones listed, 75% to 85% are singletons. The specimen sequenced was PBMCs. Source of these receptors: a man in his forties or fifties in good health and CMV-seropositive.

The chain carries TRBV6-1 and TRBJ1-5; 9 positions agree with TRBD1. The CDR3 totals 16 residues. CDR1 and CDR2 (germline): MNHNS, SASEGT. Losses at the gene ends were 4 bases for V and 1 base for J; bases not matched to a gene: 5. CDR3 sequence: CASSAQGAWSNQPQHF. In nucleotides, the CDR3 is TGTGCCAGCAGTGCACAGGGGGCCTGGAGCAATCAGCCCCAGCATTTT.

This chain joins TRBV28 and TRBJ2-5; TRBD2 might be the D (7 bases). Trimming pared 7 bases from V and 5 bases from J, leaving 23 bases between. The CDR3 loop spans 16 amino acids. Germline values: CDR1 MDHEN, CDR2 SYDVKM. The DNA for the CDR3 is TGTGCCAGCACCCTTGGGGGGGGCGTGCTGGGGGAGACCCAGTACTTC. It specifies CASTLGGGVLGETQYF.

V gene TRBV27 combines with J gene TRBJ1-1; D is possibly TRBD1 (5 bases). This CDR3 spans 14 amino acids. Germline V lookup: CDR1 MNHEY, CDR2 SMNVEV (reference sequence). V was pared by 4 bases and J by 0 bases, with 9 bases between. The CDR3 reads CASSSGWLNTEAFF. DNA of the CDR3: TGTGCCAGCAGTTCAGGGTGGTTGAACACTGAAGCTTTCTTT.

The chain joins TRBV6-6 to TRBJ2-1; D not certain. Trimming took off 2 bases at V and 5 bases at J, with 7 bases between the two ends. The CDR3 is 13 residues long. Germline V gives CDR1 MNHNY, CDR2 SVGAGI (reference sequence). The CDR3 loop reads CASSYQAHNEQFF. The CDR3 region has the DNA TGTGCCAGCAGTTACCAGGCCCACAATGAGCAGTTCTTC.

In this sample, this clone turned up a few times. V is TRBV7-9 and J is TRBJ2-6, with TRBD2 matching over 8 bases. The length of the CDR3 is 15 residues. The V gene's germline CDR1 is SEHNR and CDR2 FQNEAQ (reference sequence). After removal of 5 bases from V and 2 bases from J, the junction contained 2 bases not matched to a gene. The CDR3 nucleotides read TGTGCCAGCAGCCGAGCGGGGGCTGGGGCCAACGTCCTGACTTTC. This translates into CASSRAGAGANVLTF.

Turning to this clone: At one boundary the junction diverges from the germline segment, which might be a read error. The chain couples TRBV4-2 to TRBJ1-1; D possibly corresponds to TRBD1 (5 bases). In germline, CDR1 is LGHNA, CDR2 YNFKEQ. CDR3 length: 18 residues. The CDR3 loop is CAGSQDLGHTTMNTEAFF. The CDR3 DNA reads as TGTGCCGGCAGCCAAGATCTAGGACACACAACGATGAACACTGAAGCTTTCTTT.

This clone has just a few counts. V usage is TRBV28 and J usage is TRBJ2-5; the D is unclear. The last part of the DNA fits TRBJ2-7 better; the J call may be wrong. The germline V gene encodes CDR1 MDHEN and CDR2 SYDVKM. The CDR3 spans 14 residues. This chain's CDR3 is CASSPVAGSYEQYF. CDR3 bases: TGTGCCAGCAGTCCCGTGGCAGGCTCCTACGAGCAGTACTTC.

The chain combines TRBV28 with TRBJ2-7; 9 bases agree with TRBD1. V lost 6 bases, J lost 2 bases, and 5 bases stayed unmatched. In germline, CDR1 is MDHEN, CDR2 SYDVKM. The CDR3 is made up of 14 amino acids. CDR3 region: CASRSGQGPYEQYF. The CDR3 nucleotides read TGTGCCAGCAGGTCAGGACAGGGGCCCTACGAGCAGTACTTC. The whole variable domain, remainder taken from reference TRBV28 and TRBJ2-7, is DVKVTQSSRYLVKRTGEKVFLECVQDMDHENMFWYRQDPGLGLRLIYFSYDVKMKEKGDIPEGYSVSREKKERFSLILESASTNQTSMYLCASRSGQGPYEQYFGPGTRLTVT.

The rearrangement joins TRBV28 to TRBJ2-1; TRBD2 might be the D (5 bases). The CDR3 has 15 residues. Germline lookup yields CDR1 MDHEN and CDR2 SYDVKM. V lost 3 bases and J 9 bases, leaving 18 bases between the germline ends. The CDR3 sequence: CASSLRLARRAEQFF. Written as DNA, the CDR3 is TGTGCCAGCAGTTTGCGGTTAGCGAGGCGGGCTGAGCAGTTCTTC.

The CDR3 bases are TGTGCCTGGAGTCTAGGGGGGGATGGCTACACCTTC. Residues: CAWSLGGDGYTF. The genes are TRBV30 and TRBJ1-2; TRBD1 is a possible D gene (6 bases). V lost 2 bases and J 6 bases, leaving 10 bases between the germline ends. Germline assignment: CDR1 GTSNPN and CDR2 SVGIG (reference sequence). The CDR3 is 12 residues long.

The rearrangement uses TRBV14 and TRBJ2-5; 10 bases match TRBD2. CDR1 and CDR2 from the germline V gene are SGHDN and FVKESK. The CDR3 spans 17 residues. V dropped 1 base and J dropped 2; count of bases not matched to a gene: 7. The DNA for the CDR3 is TGTGCCAGCAGCCAAGGTGGGACTAGCGCTTTTCAAGAGACCCAGTACTTC. This sequence encodes CASSQGGTSAFQETQYF.

The gene calls are TRBV27 and TRBJ1-5, with 8 nucleotides matching TRBD1. V shed 4 bases and J 7 bases; nucleotides not matched to a gene: 3. Germline-derived CDR1 and CDR2 are MNHEY and SMNVEV (reference sequence). The length of the CDR3 is 13 residues. CDR3 in amino acids: CASSSDREQPQHF. DNA for the CDR3: TGTGCCAGCAGTTCGGACAGGGAGCAGCCCCAGCATTTT.

The V and J genes are TRBV18 and TRBJ2-7, with TRBD2 matching 7 bases. J gave up 0 bases and V 6 bases, and 8 bases lay outside the gene matches. The length of the CDR3 is 15 residues. From germline, CDR1 is KGHSH and CDR2 LQKENI. The chain's CDR3 is CASSTLATSSYEQYF. The CDR3 region has the DNA TGTGCCAGCTCGACACTAGCGACGAGCTCCTACGAGCAGTACTTC. Combining the CDR3 with reference TRBV18 and TRBJ2-7 gives the whole variable domain NAGVMQNPRHLVRRRGQEARLRCSPMKGHSHVYWYRQLPEEGLKFMVYLQKENIIDESGMPKERFSAEFPKEGPSILRIQQVVRGDSAAYFCASSTLATSSYEQYFGPGTRLTVT.

The chain links TRBV11-2 to TRBJ2-5; 16 positions match TRBD2. The CDR3 spans 19 residues. Germline V CDR1 and CDR2: SGHAT, FQNNGV. V lost 0 bases and J lost 4; bases outside the gene matches: 8. The CDR3 region is CASSLDSPGLAGGGETQYF. CDR3 bases: TGTGCCAGCAGCTTAGATTCCCCGGGACTAGCGGGAGGGGGAGAGACCCAGTACTTC. Drawing the rest from reference TRBV11-2 and TRBJ2-5, the complete variable domain is EAGVAQSPRYKIIEKRQSVAFWCNPISGHATLYWYQQILGQGPKLLIQFQNNGVVDDSQLPKDRFSAERLKGVDSTLKIQPAKLEDSAVYLCASSLDSPGLAGGGETQYFGPGTRLLVL.

J is TRBJ2-2 and V is TRBV4-1; TRBD1 might be the D (5 bases). Germline V gene lookup returns CDR1 MGHRA and CDR2 YSYEKL. The CDR3 is 17 amino acids. Between the trimmed V and J ends, which lost 4 bases and 1 base, there was a span of 16 bases. CDR3 nucleotide sequence: TGCGCCAGCAGCCTTACAGACAGATGGAAGAACACCGGGGAGCTGTTTTTT. Protein: CASSLTDRWKNTGELFF.

The chain employs TRBV9 and TRBJ1-6; 7 bases match TRBD1. CDR1 SGDLS and CDR2 YYNGEE come from the germline V gene. J lost 8 bases, V lost 4 bases, and 6 bases had no gene match. The CDR3 runs 14 residues. CDR3 DNA sequence: TGTGCCAGCAGCAGCGACAGGGTACATTCACCCCTCCACTTT. Translation gives CASSSDRVHSPLHF. The full variable domain, rest sourced from reference TRBV9 and TRBJ1-6, is DSGVTQTPKHLITATGQRVTLRCSPRSGDLSVYWYQQSLDQGLQFLIQYYNGEERAKGNILERFSAQQFPDLHSELNLSSLELGDSALYFCASSSDRVHSPLHFGNGTRLTVT.

The genes are TRBV25-1 and TRBJ2-3; 8 bases agree with TRBD2. The CDR3 runs to 16 residues. The germline V gene encodes CDR1 MGHDK and CDR2 SYGVNS. The V segment lost 1 base and the J segment 4 bases; nucleotides outside the gene matches: 7. The CDR3 loop reads CASSESGTSGADTQYF. The CDR3 nucleotides read TGTGCCAGCAGTGAATCCGGGACTAGTGGGGCAGATACGCAGTATTTT.

This clone has a handful of counts. The chain has TRBV19 and TRBJ1-6; D is unresolved. With 6 bases removed from V and 10 bases from J, the gap between germline ends came to 19 bases. The germline V gene encodes CDR1 LNHDA and CDR2 SQIVND (reference sequence). The length of the CDR3 is 15 residues. The chain's CDR3 is CASRNADYLGSPLHF. CDR3 DNA sequence: TGTGCCAGTAGGAATGCGGACTACCTCGGGTCACCCCTCCACTTT.

The chain employs TRBV6-5 and TRBJ1-1; 7 positions match TRBD1. This CDR3 has 15 amino acids. Looked up from germline, CDR1 is MNHEY and CDR2 is SVGAGI. V lost 6 bases to trimming and J lost 6 bases; unmatched junction nucleotides: 13. Here the CDR3 reads CASRPRSTGFAEAFF. The CDR3 DNA reads as TGTGCCAGCAGGCCCCGCTCGACAGGGTTCGCTGAAGCTTTCTTT.

The CDR3 nucleotides read TGTGCCAGCAGCTTACCTGGGCCTCTCAATGAGCAGTTCTTC. Translation gives CASSLPGPLNEQFF. The V gene is TRBV7-9, the J gene TRBJ2-1; D gene uncertain. V shed 2 bases and J shed 6 bases, with 11 bases lying between them. Germline V CDR1 and CDR2: SEHNR, FQNEAQ (reference sequence). CDR3 size: 14 residues.

The chain is built from TRBV28 and TRBJ1-1; D ambiguous. The germline CDR1 and CDR2 sequences are MDHEN and SYDVKM. This CDR3 region has 17 residues. V gave up 1 base and J gave up 3 bases, with 18 bases separating them. Here the CDR3 DNA reads TGTGCCAGCAGTTTATCGAGGGCCATGAGGAGGGACACTGAAGCTTTCTTT. It codes for CASSLSRAMRRDTEAFF.